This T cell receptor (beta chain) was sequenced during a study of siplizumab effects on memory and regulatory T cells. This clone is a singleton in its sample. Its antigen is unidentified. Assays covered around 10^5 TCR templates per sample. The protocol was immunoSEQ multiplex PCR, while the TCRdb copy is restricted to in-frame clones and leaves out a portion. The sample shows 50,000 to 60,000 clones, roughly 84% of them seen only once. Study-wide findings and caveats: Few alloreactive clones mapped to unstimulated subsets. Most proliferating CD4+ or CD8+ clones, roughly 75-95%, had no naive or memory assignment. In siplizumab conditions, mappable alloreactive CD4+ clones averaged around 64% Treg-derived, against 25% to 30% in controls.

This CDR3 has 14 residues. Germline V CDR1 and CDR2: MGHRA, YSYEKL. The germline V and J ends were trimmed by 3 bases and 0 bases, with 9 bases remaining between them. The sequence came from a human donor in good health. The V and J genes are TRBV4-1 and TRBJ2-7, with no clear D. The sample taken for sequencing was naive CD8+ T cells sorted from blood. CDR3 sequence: CASSQGIHSYEQYF. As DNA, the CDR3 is TGCGCCAGCAGCCAGGGGATCCACTCCTACGAGCAGTACTTC.